The clone carrying this T cell receptor beta chain was counted once. These data are taken from a study of control samples from healthy donors and cancer patients. The CDR3 extends over 14 amino acids. Germline CDR1 reads SNHLY; CDR2 reads FYNNEI. V gave up 5 bases and J gave up 5 bases; unmatched junction bases: 7. Assay used: immunoSEQ multiplex PCR; TCRdb lists only in-frame clones, some missing. The sample holds 100,000 or so clones, just over 90% seen once. This sequence originates from a woman in her 30s in good health. V gene TRBV2 combines with J gene TRBJ1-1; 8 nucleotides align to TRBD1. The sample consisted of blood. CDR3: CASSLRQGSTEAFF. The CDR3 DNA reads as TGTGCCAGCAGTTTACGACAGGGGAGTACTGAAGCTTTCTTT.